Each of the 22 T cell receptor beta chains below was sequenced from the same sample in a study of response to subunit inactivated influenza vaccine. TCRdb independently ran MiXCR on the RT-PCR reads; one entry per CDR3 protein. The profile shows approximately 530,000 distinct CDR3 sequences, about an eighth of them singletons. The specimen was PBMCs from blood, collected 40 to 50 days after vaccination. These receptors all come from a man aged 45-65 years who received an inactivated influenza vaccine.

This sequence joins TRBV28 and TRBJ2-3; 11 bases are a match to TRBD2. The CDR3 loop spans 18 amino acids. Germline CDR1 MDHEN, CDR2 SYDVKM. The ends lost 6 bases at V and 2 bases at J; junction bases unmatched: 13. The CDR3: CASSTPRTSGHYTDTQYF. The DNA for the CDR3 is TGTGCCAGCAGCACACCTAGGACTAGCGGGCACTACACAGATACGCAGTATTTT.

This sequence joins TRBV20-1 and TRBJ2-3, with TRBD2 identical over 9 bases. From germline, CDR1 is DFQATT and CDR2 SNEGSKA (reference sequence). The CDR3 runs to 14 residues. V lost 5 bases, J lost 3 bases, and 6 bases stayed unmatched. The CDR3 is CSASRTSATDTQYF. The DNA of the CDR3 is TGCAGTGCTTCTAGGACTAGCGCGACAGATACGCAGTATTTT.

The chain's CDR3 is CASSFLLGSNTGELFF. CDR3 DNA: TGTGCCAGCAGCTTCTTGCTTGGTTCGAACACCGGGGAGCTGTTTTTT. The chain uses TRBV11-2 and TRBJ2-2; no clear D. V was pared by 3 bases and J by 0 bases, with 11 bases between. The CDR3 sequence is 16 residues long. Germline assignment: CDR1 SGHAT and CDR2 FQNNGV.

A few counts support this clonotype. The CDR3 nucleotides are TGTGCCAGCAGCATAGGGGGGAGCGGTGAAAAACTGTTTTTT. Amino acid sequence: CASSIGGSGEKLFF. The V gene is TRBV7-9, the J gene TRBJ1-4, with TRBD1 as a possible D gene (6 bases). The CDR3 contains 14 residues. The germline gives CDR1 SEHNR, CDR2 FQNEAQ (reference sequence). Deletions cut 5 bases from V and 7 bases from J, with 14 bases between.

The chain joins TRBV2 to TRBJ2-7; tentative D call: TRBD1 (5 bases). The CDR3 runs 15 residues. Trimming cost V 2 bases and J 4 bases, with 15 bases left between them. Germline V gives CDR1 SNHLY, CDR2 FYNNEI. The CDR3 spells CASSERGSAGYEQYF. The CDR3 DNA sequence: TGTGCCAGCAGTGAAAGGGGATCCGCAGGATACGAGCAGTACTTC.

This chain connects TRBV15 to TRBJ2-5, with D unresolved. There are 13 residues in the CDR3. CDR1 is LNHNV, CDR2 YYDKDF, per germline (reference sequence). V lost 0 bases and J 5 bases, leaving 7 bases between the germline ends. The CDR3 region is CATSRDPPETQYF. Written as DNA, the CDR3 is TGTGCCACCAGCAGAGATCCTCCGGAGACCCAGTACTTC.

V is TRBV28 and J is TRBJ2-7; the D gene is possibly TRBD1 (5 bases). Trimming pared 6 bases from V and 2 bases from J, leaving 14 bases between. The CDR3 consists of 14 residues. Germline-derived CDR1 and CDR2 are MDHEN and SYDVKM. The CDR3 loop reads CASSLPDRAYEQYF. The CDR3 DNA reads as TGTGCCAGCAGCCTCCCTGACAGAGCCTACGAGCAGTACTTC.

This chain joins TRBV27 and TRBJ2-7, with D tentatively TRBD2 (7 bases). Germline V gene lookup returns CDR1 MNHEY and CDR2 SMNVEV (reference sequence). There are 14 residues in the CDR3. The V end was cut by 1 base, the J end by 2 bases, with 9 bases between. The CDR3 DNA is TGTGCCAGCAGTTTATTGCGGGGGCCCTACGAGCAGTACTTC. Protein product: CASSLLRGPYEQYF.

CDR3 loop: CASSSGGVNQPQHF. In nucleotides, the CDR3 is TGCGCCAGCAGTTCAGGGGGCGTCAATCAGCCCCAGCATTTT. The V gene is TRBV5-1, the J gene TRBJ1-5; 8 bases map to TRBD1. Germline values: CDR1 SGHRS, CDR2 YFSETQ. The CDR3 runs 14 residues. The V segment lost 5 bases and the J segment 3 bases; nucleotides outside the gene matches: 4.

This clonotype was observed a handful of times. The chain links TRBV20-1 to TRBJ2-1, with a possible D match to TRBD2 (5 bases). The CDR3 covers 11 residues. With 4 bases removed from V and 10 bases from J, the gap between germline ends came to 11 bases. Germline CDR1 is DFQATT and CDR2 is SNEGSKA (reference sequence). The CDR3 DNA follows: TGCAGTGCTACCGGACTCAGGGAGCAGTTCTTC. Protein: CSATGLREQFF.

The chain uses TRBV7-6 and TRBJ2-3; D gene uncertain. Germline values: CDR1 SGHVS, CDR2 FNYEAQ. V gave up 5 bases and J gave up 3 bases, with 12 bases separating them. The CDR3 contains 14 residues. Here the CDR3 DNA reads TGTGCCAGCAGCCCTTCCCTGGGAACAGATACGCAGTATTTT. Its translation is CASSPSLGTDTQYF. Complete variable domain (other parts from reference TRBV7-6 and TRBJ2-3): GAGVSQSPRYKVTKRGQDVALRCDPISGHVSLYWYRQALGQGPEFLTYFNYEAQQDKSGLPNDRFSAERPEGSISTLTIQRTEQRDSAMYRCASSPSLGTDTQYFGPGTRLTVL.

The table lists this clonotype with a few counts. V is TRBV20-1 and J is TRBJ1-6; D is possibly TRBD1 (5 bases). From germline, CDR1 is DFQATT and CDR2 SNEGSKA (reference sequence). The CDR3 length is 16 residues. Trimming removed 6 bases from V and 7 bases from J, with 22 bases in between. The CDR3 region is CSARGGAKGWNSPLHF. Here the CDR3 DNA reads TGCAGTGCCCGAGGAGGGGCGAAGGGTTGGAATTCACCCCTCCACTTT.

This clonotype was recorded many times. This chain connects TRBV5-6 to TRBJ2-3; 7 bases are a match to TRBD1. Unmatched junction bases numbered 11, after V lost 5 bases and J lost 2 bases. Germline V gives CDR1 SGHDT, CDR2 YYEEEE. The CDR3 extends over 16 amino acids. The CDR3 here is CASSFTGATVTDTQYF. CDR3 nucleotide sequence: TGTGCCAGCAGTTTCACAGGGGCCACCGTCACAGATACGCAGTATTTT. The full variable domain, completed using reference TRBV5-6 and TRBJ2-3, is DAGVTQSPTHLIKTRGQQVTLRCSPKSGHDTVSWYQQALGQGPQFIFQYYEEEERQRGNFPDRFSGHQFPNYSSELNVNALLLGDSALYLCASSFTGATVTDTQYFGPGTRLTVL.

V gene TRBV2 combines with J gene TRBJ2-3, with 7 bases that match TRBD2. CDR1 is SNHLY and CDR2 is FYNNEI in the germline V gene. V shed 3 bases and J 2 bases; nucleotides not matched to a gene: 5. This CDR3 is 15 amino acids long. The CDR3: CASSESSGNTDTQYF. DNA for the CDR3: TGTGCCAGCAGTGAGTCTAGCGGAAACACAGATACGCAGTATTTT.

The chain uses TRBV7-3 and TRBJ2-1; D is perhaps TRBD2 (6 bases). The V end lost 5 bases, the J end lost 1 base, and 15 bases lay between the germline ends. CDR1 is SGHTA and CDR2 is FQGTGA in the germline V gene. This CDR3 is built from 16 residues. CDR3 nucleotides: TGTGCCAGCAGCCAACTTAGCGGAACTTCCTACAATGAGCAGTTCTTC. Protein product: CASSQLSGTSYNEQFF.

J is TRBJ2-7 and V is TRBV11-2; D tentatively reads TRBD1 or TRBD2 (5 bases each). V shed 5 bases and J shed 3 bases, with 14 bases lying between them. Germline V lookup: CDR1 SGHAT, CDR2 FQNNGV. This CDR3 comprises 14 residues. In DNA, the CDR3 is TGTGCCAGCAGCCAGGGAGCCCAGGGCTACGAGCAGTACTTC. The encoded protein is CASSQGAQGYEQYF.

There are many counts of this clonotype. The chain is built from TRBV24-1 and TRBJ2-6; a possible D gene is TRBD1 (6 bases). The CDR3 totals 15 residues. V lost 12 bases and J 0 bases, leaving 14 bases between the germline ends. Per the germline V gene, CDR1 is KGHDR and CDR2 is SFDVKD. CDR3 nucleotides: TGTGCCGTCGGACAGTTTACCTCTGGGGCCAACGTCCTGACTTTC. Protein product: CAVGQFTSGANVLTF.

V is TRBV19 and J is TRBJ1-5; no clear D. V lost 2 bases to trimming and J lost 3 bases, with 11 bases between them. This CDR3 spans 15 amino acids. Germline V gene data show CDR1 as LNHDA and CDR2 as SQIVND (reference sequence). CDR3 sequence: CASSISQQFNQPQHF. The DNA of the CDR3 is TGTGCCAGTAGTATATCCCAACAGTTCAATCAGCCCCAGCATTTT.

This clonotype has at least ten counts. The DNA for the CDR3 is TGTGCCAGCAGCTCAGCGGGGGTCTACGAGCAGTACTTC. It yields the protein CASSSAGVYEQYF. V gene TRBV5-6 combines with J gene TRBJ2-7; 8 bases map to TRBD2. This CDR3 region has 13 residues. Germline-derived CDR1 and CDR2 are SGHDT and YYEEEE. Trimming removed 3 bases from V and 3 bases from J; junction bases left unmatched: 2.

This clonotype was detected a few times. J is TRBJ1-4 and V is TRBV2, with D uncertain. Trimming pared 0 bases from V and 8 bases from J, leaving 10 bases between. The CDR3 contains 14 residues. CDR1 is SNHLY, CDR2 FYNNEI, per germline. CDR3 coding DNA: TGTGCCAGCAGTGAAGCCGGTCCCGAAGAAAAACTGTTTTTT. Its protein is CASSEAGPEEKLFF.

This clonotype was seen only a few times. This CDR3 reads CASRTHRGETGELFF. DNA of the CDR3: TGTGCCAGCAGGACCCACAGGGGTGAGACCGGGGAGCTGTTTTTT. The chain is built from TRBV28 and TRBJ2-2, with 7 bases aligning to TRBD1. V shed 6 bases and J 5 bases; nucleotides not matched to a gene: 9. This CDR3 region has 15 residues. Germline CDR1 is MDHEN and CDR2 is SYDVKM.

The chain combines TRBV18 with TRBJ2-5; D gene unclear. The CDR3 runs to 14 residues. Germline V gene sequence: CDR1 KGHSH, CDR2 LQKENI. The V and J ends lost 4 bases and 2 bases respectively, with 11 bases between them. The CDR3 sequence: CASSLRSTQETQYF. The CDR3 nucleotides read TGTGCCAGCTCACTCCGTAGCACTCAAGAGACCCAGTACTTC.